The T cell receptor (beta chain) under discussion was sequenced for a study of vaccination effects on CD4 cells after COVID-19. Whole-study context: Each person got two doses of an mRNA SARS-CoV-2 vaccine, BNT162b2 or mRNA-1273.

This CDR3 comprises 17 residues. V trimming: 5 bases; J trimming: 4 bases; junction bases outside the gene matches: 10. The V gene's germline CDR1 is LNHDA and CDR2 SQIVND (reference sequence). Before sequencing took place, the ViraFEST assay used viral peptide pools to expand antigen-specific CD4+ T cells. Isolating CD4+ T cells followed approximately 9 days of culture. Convalescent patients had PCR-confirmed SARS-CoV-2 infection between March and December 2020. A density of fewer than 2.5 million PBMC per well was used; these cells were cultured with approximately 10 IU/ml IL-2 and approximately 10 ug/ml peptides. Libraries were prepared by immunoSEQ multiplex PCR; TCRdb keeps only in-frame clonotypes and omits some of them. This sample has 20,000 to 25,000 clones, with more than 60% found just once. For this clone: Its specificity is unknown.

Sample: CD4+ T cells from PBMCs cultured with a peptide pool, taken before COVID-19 vaccination. The clonotype comes from a human donor who had a prior SARS-CoV-2 infection. V is TRBV19 and J is TRBJ2-7; the match to TRBD2 covers 14 bases. The CDR3, as DNA: TGTGCCAGTAGTCTCCGCGGGACTAGCGGGGGCTATTACGAGCAGTACTTC. Its protein product is CASSLRGTSGGYYEQYF.